This T cell receptor beta chain appears in the sequencing data of a study of shared clonotypes between healthy human individuals (dated by TCRdb to 2020 to 2022). For context, the study as a whole: Two women and three men aged 18 to 49 years were included in the cohort. For each donor, CD4 naive and CD4 memory were each run on three plates, CD8 naive on two plates, and CD8 memory on one plate. To estimate repertoire size and how much clonotype sharing occurs between individuals, the study deeply sequenced the blood TCR repertoires of roughly 5 healthy adults. Different laboratories and diverse techniques were used to prepare libraries and sequence TCR repertoires, to increase sequencing depth and limit assay-specific biases. Leukapheresis yielded between about 0.9 and 10 billion PBMCs per donor. Paper-wide results and their limitations: Rarefaction of sorted-subset datasets indicated incomplete sequencing despite the large sequencing depth. Based on pairwise subsampling, the degree of clonotype sharing among donors was expected to be affected by sequencing depth. Because the study included a small number of donors, the genetic and exposure-history diversity represented was limited. Estimated clonotype richness was generally larger for naive than for memory subsets. Compared with non-shared clonotypes, the clonotypes found in all four sorted-subset donors had higher generation probabilities. Sampling was limited to blood, and TCR repertoires in tissue likely differ from TCR repertoires in blood. When several donors were compared, the shared fraction of clonotypes was about 5% for naive CD4, more than 3% for naive CD8, 2% to 2.5% for memory CD4, and 0.4% for memory CD8.

CD8 naive samples were CD45RO-negative cells positively selected for CCR7, giving a CD45RA+CCR7+ population that excluded TemRA cells. The donors were healthy, HIV-negative adults with no recently reported acute infections or vaccinations. All donors were Caucasian adults living in Nashville, Tennessee, USA. Blood was obtained by leukapheresis, after which PBMCs were separated by Ficoll-Histopaque density gradient centrifugation and cryopreserved in liquid nitrogen vapor phase. Purity and quantity of every magnetically sorted T cell population were checked by analytical flow cytometry. Each sorted fraction had its genomic DNA isolated and then quantified by UV absorbance on a Nanodrop 2000c. The CDR3 goes from the cysteine to the phenylalanine over 16 residues. CDR3 DNA is the only sequence kept; it has 48 bases, read in frame from the first base. V is pared back by 3 bases and J by 0 bases, with 15 bases lying between the germline termini. Reading the germline V gene gives CDR1 SNHLY and CDR2 FYNNEI.

A remark on this clone: This receptor's antigen is unknown. The sample holds no much larger clone one base away, and base qualities are not on file.

TCR CDR3 regions were amplified from genomic DNA by multiplex PCR using the deep immunoSEQ assay. Extracted genomic DNA from each cell subset was distributed evenly across all wells of several immunoSEQ 96-well plates, and each plate was treated as a replicate. For sorted subsets, about 200 ng genomic DNA, equal to tens of thousands of T cell genomes, was loaded into each replicate PCR. Purified libraries were quantified with a Qubit 3.0 fluorometer, sized on a Bioanalyzer 2100, and re-quantified with the KAPA Library Quantification kit. A separate single-read 150-cycle Illumina NextSeq 550 flow cell was used to sequence each immunoSEQ 96-well plate. Processing in the source paper ran as follows. Because only junctional sequences without quality scores were contained in the immunoSEQ output, filtering matching that applied to full-length reads could not be performed. To assign V/J genes and CDR3, sequences were annotated using PyIR, a Python wrapper for IgBLAST v1.9, with IMGT germline references. Any read was removed if the V/J assignment was weak (E-value above 1e-6), the CDR3 was missing, or the read contained stop codons, out-of-frame junctions, or ambiguous translated residues. V3J clonotypes were defined as sequences sharing an identical inferred V gene, J gene, and CDR3 amino acid sequence. Percentage overlap between repertoires was computed as shared unique clonotypes divided by the size of the smaller repertoire. Richness of each repertoire was evaluated using RTK rarefaction, the Chao1 estimator, and Recon v2.1 estimates of unobserved clonotypes. For all TCRbeta clonotypes obtained by the gDNA method from a handful of donors, generation probabilities were computed with OLGA. This is the immuneACCESS table as TCRdb keeps it, with only in-frame sequences that have V and J called. A part of the clones is gone; compared with another copy, unresolved V genes explain less than half, and the rest is unexplained. The D gene and trimming were derived from the DNA, and the V and J assignments and clone size from that table. This sample is represented by millions of clones; 93% of them were singletons. 1.5% to 2% of the sample goes to the ten largest clones.

In this chain, TRBV2 is recombined with TRBJ2-7; the D gene cannot be resolved beyond TRBD1 or TRBD2, each matching 6 bases. The TCR comes from a man aged 18 to 30 in good health. Some clones in this sample may be carry-over from other donors' samples. The specimen sequenced was naive CD8+ T cells from PBMCs. Per the publication, the cell subset or site label means: CD45RA+CCR7+. The CDR3 protein: CASSDWGALTSYEQYF. The nucleotide sequence is given as TGTGCCAGCAGTGATTGGGGGGCCCTGACCTCCTACGAGCAGTACTTC.